Many counts were recorded for the clone carrying this TCR beta chain. CDR3-region Arm-PCR and iRepertoire HTBI primers produced the TCR beta libraries. MiXCR, run by TCRdb on the multiplex PCR reads, gives a single entry per CDR3 protein. Here the sample spans some 370,000 distinct CDR3 sequences, roughly 20% being singletons. Described time point: persistent/refractory GD, antithyroid drugs over 5 years with positive TRAb. PBMC RNA served as the TCR library source. Staff drew nine milliliters of peripheral blood into EDTA tubes. The data derive from a study of regulatory T cells in long-lasting Graves disease. The source material was peripheral blood mononuclear cells (PBMCs), sampled when the disease was refractory, from a patient treated with antithyroid drugs. This receptor was obtained from a female donor with Graves disease.

The CDR3 DNA reads TGTGCCAGCAGCTTAGCCGGGCCAGGGTCGTGGTACTTC. Residues: CASSLAGPGSWYF. The chain carries TRBV7-2 and TRBJ2-7; a possible D gene is TRBD1 (5 bases). This CDR3 comprises 13 residues. V was trimmed by 0 bases and J by 12 bases, leaving 15 bases between them. Germline lookup yields CDR1 SGHTA and CDR2 FQGNSA.